The entry below gives a single TCR beta chain sequence along with its context. Germline V gives CDR1 MNHNS, CDR2 SASEGT. The V end was cut by 10 bases, the J end by 0 bases, with 10 bases between. The CDR3 contains 13 residues. This sample was taken from a study of graft-versus-host responses after intestinal transplantation. Across the study: Recipients across the board were started on anti-thymocyte globulin induction, then kept on tacrolimus and steroids for 2 to 4 years.

Produced via immunoSEQ multiplex PCR; TCRdb's table is partial and in-frame only. Among 99,000 or so clones listed, about 84% were seen once. This clonotype was sampled from a human patient who received an intestinal transplant, so some T cells may come from the graft donor. The sequencing here drew on PBMCs, taken 255 days after intestinal transplant. The rearrangement links TRBV6-1 to TRBJ1-5; D is uncertain. As DNA, the CDR3 is TGTGCCACCCTCGATTATAGCAATCAGCCCCAGCATTTT. It is translated as CATLDYSNQPQHF.